Below, 10 T cell receptor beta chains from the same sample are listed, as sequenced in a study of blood T cell repertoires in COVID-19. Measured with immunoSEQ multiplex PCR; TCRdb has only the in-frame clones, and not every one. This table has around 340,000 clones, around 86% appearing once. The sequenced sample was PBMCs or T cells enriched from blood (not recorded which). These receptors all stem from a woman aged 40 to 50 with acute COVID-19.

The chain recombines TRBV24-1 with TRBJ2-2; possible D gene TRBD2, 5 bases. The germline gives CDR1 KGHDR, CDR2 SFDVKD. The CDR3 sequence is 15 residues long. V was cut by 0 bases and J by 1 base, with 5 bases left in between. CDR3 region: CATSDLRGNTGELFF. For the CDR3, the DNA is TGTGCCACCAGTGATTTGCGGGGGAACACCGGGGAGCTGTTTTTT.

In DNA form, the CDR3 reads TGTGCCAGCAGCCCTGGGACAACCGCCTATAATTCACCCCTCCACTTT. It is translated as CASSPGTTAYNSPLHF. The V gene is TRBV2, the J gene TRBJ1-6; D might be TRBD1 (6 bases). The V end lost 6 bases, the J end lost 2 bases, and 14 bases lay between the germline ends. The CDR3 extends over 16 amino acids. CDR1 SNHLY and CDR2 FYNNEI come from the germline V gene.

The J gene is TRBJ2-7, the V gene TRBV11-2; no definite D call. Germline CDR1 reads SGHAT; CDR2 reads FQNNGV. The CDR3 runs 12 residues. The ends were cut back, 1 base at V and 7 bases at J, with 8 bases in the middle. The CDR3 region has the DNA TGTGCCAGCAGCTTAGGGCGGCGAGAGCAGTACTTC. This translates into CASSLGRREQYF.

The chain links TRBV6-5 to TRBJ2-2; 11 nucleotides match TRBD2. V was pared by 6 bases and J by 6 bases, with 6 bases of the junction left unmatched. Looked up from germline, CDR1 is MNHEY and CDR2 is SVGAGI. The CDR3 is 15 residues long. The CDR3 loop is CASRLLAGGAGELFF. CDR3 DNA: TGTGCCAGCAGACTCCTAGCGGGGGGTGCCGGGGAGCTGTTTTTT.

This clone was seen only once. This chain connects TRBV7-9 to TRBJ1-1, with D possibly being TRBD1 (6 bases). In germline, CDR1 is SEHNR, CDR2 FQNEAQ (reference sequence). Trimming shortened V by 1 base and J by 4 bases, and 13 bases separated the two germline ends. The CDR3 covers 15 residues. The CDR3 DNA follows: TGTGCCAGCAGCTTAGTGGGGGCTCGGAGCACTGAAGCTTTCTTT. This sequence encodes CASSLVGARSTEAFF.

This sequence joins TRBV18 and TRBJ2-2; 14 nucleotides line up with TRBD2. This CDR3 has 16 amino acids. Germline CDR1 is KGHSH and CDR2 is LQKENI. J was trimmed by 6 bases and V by 4 bases; bases with no gene match: 4. The CDR3 bases are TGTGCCAGCTCACTAGGACTAGCGGGAGGTTCCGGGGAGCTGTTTTTT. Residues: CASSLGLAGGSGELFF.

The J gene is TRBJ1-1, the V gene TRBV6-5, with D perhaps matching TRBD1 (6 bases). The CDR3 is 13 residues long. Germline V gene lookup returns CDR1 MNHEY and CDR2 SVGAGI. The V end was cut by 8 bases, the J end by 1 base, with 11 bases between. The CDR3 region has the DNA TGTGCCAGCGCGGGCAGGGGGAACACTGAAGCTTTCTTT. Protein product: CASAGRGNTEAFF.

This rearrangement joins TRBV6-2 or TRBV6-3 to TRBJ1-2; 9 nucleotides match TRBD1. V was clipped by 4 bases and J by 7 bases; unmatched bases: 7. This CDR3 is 14 amino acids long. The germline V gene encodes CDR1 MNHEY and CDR2 SVGEGT. The CDR3 region is CASSFLQGAVGYTF. The DNA for the CDR3 is TGTGCCAGCAGTTTTCTACAGGGGGCGGTTGGCTACACCTTC.

This chain links TRBV27 with TRBJ2-1; 11 nucleotides line up with TRBD2. CDR3 length equals 20 residues. With V trimmed by 7 bases and J by 5 bases, 22 bases remained unmatched. Germline CDR1 reads MNHEY; CDR2 reads SMNVEV (reference sequence). As DNA, the CDR3 is TGTGCCAGCACCCTCAAAGGGCTAGCGGGAGGTCGTAAAGGAAACAATGAGCAGTTCTTC. This encodes CASTLKGLAGGRKGNNEQFF.

The chain employs TRBV28 and TRBJ2-3; TRBD2 agrees at 9 bases. V lost 3 bases and J lost 6; bases outside the gene matches: 10. The V gene's germline CDR1 is MDHEN and CDR2 SYDVKM. This CDR3 comprises 16 residues. The DNA of the CDR3 is TGTGCCAGCAGTTTGAGCGGGAGGAATCGGTTGGATACGCAGTATTTT. It yields the protein CASSLSGRNRLDTQYF.